These 17 T cell receptor beta chains share one sample of origin, sequenced in a study of blood T cell repertoires in COVID-19 (dated by TCRdb to 2020 to 2021). Library preparation was by the immunoSEQ multiplex PCR assay. Sourced from immuneACCESS, this table was stored by TCRdb with only in-frame sequences that have V and J called. A share of the clones is absent; for the studies checked, an unresolved V gene accounts for under half, and the remainder has no known explanation. Within this sample are approximately 130,000 clones, with around 77% of them counted one time only. Clones ranked in the top ten supply 10% to 14% of the sample. What was sequenced was peripheral blood. The receptors were sampled from a human donor in a cohort sampled during active COVID-19.

The genes are TRBV19 and TRBJ2-1; no reliable D call. The V end was cut by 1 base, the J end by 0 bases, with 7 bases between. The CDR3 runs to 15 residues. The germline gives CDR1 LNHDA, CDR2 SQIVND (reference sequence). CDR3 coding DNA: TGTGCCAGTAGTATAGCCGATAGCTCCTACAATGAGCAGTTCTTC. Its protein is CASSIADSSYNEQFF.

V and J are TRBV5-4 and TRBJ1-2; a weak D match, TRBD1 (6 bases). The CDR3 loop spans 15 amino acids. CDR1 and CDR2 (germline): SGHNT, YYREEE (reference sequence). V was cut by 2 bases and J by 3 bases, with 14 bases left in between. DNA of the CDR3: TGTGCCAGCAGCTTCAGGGGACGGGTTGACTATGGCTACACCTTC. Translation gives CASSFRGRVDYGYTF.

V usage is TRBV6-5 and J usage is TRBJ2-7; 7 positions agree with TRBD2. The J segment lost 2 bases and the V segment lost 0 bases, leaving 7 bases of the junction unmatched. The germline CDR1 and CDR2 sequences are MNHEY and SVGAGI. This CDR3 has 16 amino acids. This CDR3 reads CASSYSRTRTPYEQYF. Written as DNA, the CDR3 is TGTGCCAGCAGTTACTCCCGGACTAGAACCCCCTACGAGCAGTACTTC.

J is TRBJ1-6 and V is TRBV13, with a possible D match to TRBD1 (5 bases). Germline-derived CDR1 and CDR2 are PRHDT and FYEKMQ (reference sequence). CDR3 length: 18 amino acids. Between the trimmed V and J ends, which lost 5 bases and 0 bases, there was a span of 17 bases. CDR3 coding DNA: TGTGCCAGCAGCCTCAATCACAGGATGAGCTCCTATAATTCACCCCTCCACTTT. Translating it yields CASSLNHRMSSYNSPLHF. Full variable domain (rest looked up from reference TRBV13 and TRBJ1-6): AAGVIQSPRHLIKEKRETATLKCYPIPRHDTVYWYQQGPGQDPQFLISFYEKMQSDKGSIPDRFSAQQFSDYHSELNMSSLELGDSALYFCASSLNHRMSSYNSPLHFGNGTRLTVT.

The CDR3 region is CASSFTQRTGEAFF. CDR3 coding DNA: TGCGCCAGCAGCTTCACACAAAGGACAGGGGAAGCTTTCTTT. The chain combines TRBV5-1 with TRBJ1-1; 8 bases are a match to TRBD1. V was pared by 2 bases and J by 8 bases, with 8 bases of the junction left unmatched. Germline V gives CDR1 SGHRS, CDR2 YFSETQ. The CDR3 runs to 14 residues.

The chain couples TRBV28 to TRBJ2-3; D perhaps matches TRBD2 (5 bases). The germline CDR1 and CDR2 sequences are MDHEN and SYDVKM. The V gene lost 8 bases and the J gene lost 4 bases, with 19 bases spanning the gap. The CDR3 runs to 15 residues. Written as DNA, the CDR3 is TGTGCCAGCTTTCCCCCAGAGGGCATCGCAGATACGCAGTATTTT. Translated, it gives CASFPPEGIADTQYF. Based on the CDR3 plus reference TRBV28 and TRBJ2-3, the full variable domain is DVKVTQSSRYLVKRTGEKVFLECVQDMDHENMFWYRQDPGLGLRLIYFSYDVKMKEKGDIPEGYSVSREKKERFSLILESASTNQTSMYLCASFPPEGIADTQYFGPGTRLTVL.

The chain joins TRBV5-5 to TRBJ1-1; weak D call: TRBD1 (6 bases). Deletions cut 0 bases from V and 1 base from J, with 19 bases between. CDR1 and CDR2 from the germline V gene are SGHKS and YYEKEE (reference sequence). The CDR3 is made up of 18 amino acids. For the CDR3, the DNA is TGTGCCAGCAGCTTGGTTCCTCTCCACACAGGGACGAACACTGAAGCTTTCTTT. Its translation is CASSLVPLHTGTNTEAFF. The variable domain in full, completed from reference TRBV5-5 and TRBJ1-1, reads DAGVTQSPTHLIKTRGQQVTLRCSPISGHKSVSWYQQVLGQGPQFIFQYYEKEERGRGNFPDRFSARQFPNYSSELNVNALLLGDSALYLCASSLVPLHTGTNTEAFFGQGTRLTVV.

This clone was seen only a few times. The CDR3 DNA reads TGTGCCAGCAGTTACGAGAAGGGGGATCAGCCCCAGCATTTT. This codes for CASSYEKGDQPQHF. The chain combines TRBV6-5 with TRBJ1-5; tentatively, D is TRBD1 (6 bases). V was clipped by 2 bases and J by 5 bases, with 10 bases between them. This CDR3 region has 14 residues. The germline V gene has CDR1 MNHEY and CDR2 SVGAGI.

V usage is TRBV19 and J usage is TRBJ2-1, with 7 nucleotides matching TRBD2. CDR3 length: 13 amino acids. V lost 10 bases and J lost 3; bases outside the gene matches: 6. The germline gives CDR1 LNHDA, CDR2 SQIVND (reference sequence). The CDR3 region is CATAGENYNEQFF. DNA for the CDR3: TGTGCCACCGCGGGGGAAAACTACAATGAGCAGTTCTTC.

The chain carries TRBV24-1 and TRBJ1-1, with a tentative D call TRBD1 (5 bases). This CDR3 region has 15 residues. The V and J ends lost 4 bases and 2 bases respectively, with 13 bases between them. The V gene's germline CDR1 is KGHDR and CDR2 SFDVKD. The CDR3 loop is CATSDPGRGNTEAFF. In DNA, the CDR3 is TGTGCCACCAGTGACCCCGGGAGGGGTAACACTGAAGCTTTCTTT.

The chain combines TRBV29-1 with TRBJ2-4, with 7 bases identical to TRBD1. V lost 4 bases and J lost 0; bases outside the gene matches: 3. From germline, CDR1 is SQVTM and CDR2 ANQGSEA. The CDR3 consists of 14 residues. The CDR3, as DNA: TGCAGCGTTGGGACAGGCTCAGCCAAAAACATTCAGTACTTC. Protein sequence: CSVGTGSAKNIQYF.

This clone was counted between two and nine times. This rearrangement joins TRBV7-9 to TRBJ1-2; a possible D gene is TRBD1 (5 bases). Trimming cost V 5 bases and J 7 bases, with 14 bases left between them. From germline, CDR1 is SEHNR and CDR2 FQNEAQ (reference sequence). The CDR3 extends over 13 amino acids. The CDR3 bases are TGTGCCAGCAGCCCGGACACACAAAGTGGCTACACCTTC. Its protein product is CASSPDTQSGYTF.

This chain joins TRBV6-1 and TRBJ2-7, with D possibly being TRBD2 (6 bases). Trimming shortened V by 3 bases and J by 6 bases, and 15 bases separated the two germline ends. The CDR3 totals 14 residues. Germline CDR1 MNHNS, CDR2 SASEGT. The CDR3 DNA reads TGTGCCAGCAGTGACCAGGGAGGAATTAGCGAGCAGTACTTC. The encoded protein is CASSDQGGISEQYF.

The genes are TRBV28 and TRBJ1-4; D possibly corresponds to TRBD1 (5 bases). The germline V and J ends were trimmed by 3 bases and 7 bases, with 12 bases remaining between them. This CDR3 region has 14 residues. Germline V gene lookup returns CDR1 MDHEN and CDR2 SYDVKM. As DNA, the CDR3 is TGTGCCAGCAGTTTGCAGGGCTTCGGTGAAAAACTGTTTTTT. Its protein product is CASSLQGFGEKLFF. The entire variable domain, with the rest obtained from reference TRBV28 and TRBJ1-4, is as follows: DVKVTQSSRYLVKRTGEKVFLECVQDMDHENMFWYRQDPGLGLRLIYFSYDVKMKEKGDIPEGYSVSREKKERFSLILESASTNQTSMYLCASSLQGFGEKLFFGSGTQLSVL.

The rearrangement uses TRBV11-2 and TRBJ1-2, with a tentative D call TRBD1 (6 bases). Germline V gene sequence: CDR1 SGHAT, CDR2 FQNNGV. This CDR3 contains 12 residues. V was trimmed by 7 bases and J by 3 bases, leaving 9 bases between them. The CDR3 bases are TGTGCCAGCAAGGGGGGGTACTATGGCTACACCTTC. This gives the protein CASKGGYYGYTF.

This clone was observed a few times. In DNA, the CDR3 is TGTGCCAGCAGTTACTCCGGGACTAGCGGGCAAGAGACCCAGTACTTC. Translated: CASSYSGTSGQETQYF. The rearrangement links TRBV6-5 to TRBJ2-5; 12 positions agree with TRBD2. J gave up 2 bases and V 0 bases, and 1 base lay outside the gene matches. The CDR3 contains 16 residues. Germline lookup yields CDR1 MNHEY and CDR2 SVGAGI.

The rearrangement uses TRBV10-3 and TRBJ2-7; D is unresolved. The CDR3 sequence is 15 residues long. Germline loops: CDR1 ENHRY, CDR2 SYGVKD. Deletions cut 3 bases from V and 5 bases from J, with 17 bases between. This CDR3 reads CAISDRVPRLDEQYF. The CDR3 bases are TGTGCCATCAGTGACCGGGTCCCCAGATTGGACGAGCAGTACTTC.